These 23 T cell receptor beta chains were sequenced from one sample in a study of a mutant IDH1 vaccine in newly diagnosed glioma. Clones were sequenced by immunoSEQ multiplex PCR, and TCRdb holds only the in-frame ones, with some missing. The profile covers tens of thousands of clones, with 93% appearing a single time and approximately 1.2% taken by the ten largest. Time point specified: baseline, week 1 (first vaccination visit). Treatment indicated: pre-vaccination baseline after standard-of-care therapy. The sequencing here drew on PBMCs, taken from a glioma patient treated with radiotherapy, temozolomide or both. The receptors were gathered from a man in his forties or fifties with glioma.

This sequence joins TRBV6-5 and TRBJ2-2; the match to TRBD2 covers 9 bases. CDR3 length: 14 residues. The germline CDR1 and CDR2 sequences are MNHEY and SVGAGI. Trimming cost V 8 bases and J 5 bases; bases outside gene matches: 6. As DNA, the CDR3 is TGTGCCAGCTATAGCGGGAGTAATACCGGGGAGCTGTTTTTT. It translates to CASYSGSNTGELFF.

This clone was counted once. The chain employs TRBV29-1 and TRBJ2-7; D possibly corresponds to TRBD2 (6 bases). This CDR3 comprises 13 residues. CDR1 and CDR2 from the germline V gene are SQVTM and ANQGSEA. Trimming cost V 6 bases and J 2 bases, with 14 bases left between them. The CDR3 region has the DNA TGCAGCGTGCTGGGACTGCAGACCTACGAGCAGTACTTC. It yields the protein CSVLGLQTYEQYF.

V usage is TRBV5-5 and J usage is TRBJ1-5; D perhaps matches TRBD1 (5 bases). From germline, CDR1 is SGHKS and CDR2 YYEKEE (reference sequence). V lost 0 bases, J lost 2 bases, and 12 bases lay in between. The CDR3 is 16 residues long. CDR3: CASSLEDEGGNQPQHF. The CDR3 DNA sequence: TGTGCCAGCAGCTTGGAAGACGAAGGGGGCAATCAGCCCCAGCATTTT.

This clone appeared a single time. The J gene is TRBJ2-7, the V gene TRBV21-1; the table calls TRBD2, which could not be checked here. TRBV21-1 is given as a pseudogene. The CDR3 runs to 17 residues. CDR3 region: CASSKVSVGGRLYEQYF. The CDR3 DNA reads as TGTGCCAGCAGCAAAGTGTCGGTGGGGGGACGGCTCTACGAGCAGTACTTC.

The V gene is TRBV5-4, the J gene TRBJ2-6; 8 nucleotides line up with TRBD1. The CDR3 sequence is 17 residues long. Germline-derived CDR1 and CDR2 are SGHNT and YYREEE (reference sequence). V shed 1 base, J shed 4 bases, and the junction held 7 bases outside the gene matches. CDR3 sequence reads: CASSLQGASFGANVLTF. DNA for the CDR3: TGTGCCAGCAGCTTGCAGGGGGCTTCCTTCGGGGCCAACGTCCTGACTTTC.

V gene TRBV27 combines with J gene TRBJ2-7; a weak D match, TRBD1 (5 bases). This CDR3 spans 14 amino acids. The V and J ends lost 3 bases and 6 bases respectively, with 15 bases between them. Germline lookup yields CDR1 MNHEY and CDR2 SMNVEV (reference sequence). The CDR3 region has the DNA TGTGCCAGCAGTTTCCTCCCAGCAGGGCGCGAGCAGTACTTC. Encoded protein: CASSFLPAGREQYF.

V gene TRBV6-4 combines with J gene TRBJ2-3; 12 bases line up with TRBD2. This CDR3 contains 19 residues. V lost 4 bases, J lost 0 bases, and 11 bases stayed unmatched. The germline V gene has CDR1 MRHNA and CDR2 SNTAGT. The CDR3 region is CASSATGLAGRISTDTQYF. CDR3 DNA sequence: TGTGCCAGCAGTGCAACTGGACTAGCGGGGCGTATTAGCACAGATACGCAGTATTTT.

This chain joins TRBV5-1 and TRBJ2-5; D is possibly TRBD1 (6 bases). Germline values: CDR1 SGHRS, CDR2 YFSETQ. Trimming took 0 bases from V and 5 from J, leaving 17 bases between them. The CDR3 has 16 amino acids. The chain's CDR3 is CASSLDQGLMEETQYF. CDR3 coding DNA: TGCGCCAGCAGCTTGGATCAGGGGCTCATGGAGGAGACCCAGTACTTC.

CDR3 DNA sequence: TGCGCCAGCAGCCTAATGTCCCCTTCTGGGACAATCTCCTACGAGCAGTACTTC. Amino acid sequence: CASSLMSPSGTISYEQYF. The chain links TRBV4-1 to TRBJ2-7, with D perhaps matching TRBD1 (6 bases). This CDR3 contains 18 residues. V shed 4 bases and J shed 0 bases, with 22 bases lying between them. Germline V gene lookup returns CDR1 MGHRA and CDR2 YSYEKL.

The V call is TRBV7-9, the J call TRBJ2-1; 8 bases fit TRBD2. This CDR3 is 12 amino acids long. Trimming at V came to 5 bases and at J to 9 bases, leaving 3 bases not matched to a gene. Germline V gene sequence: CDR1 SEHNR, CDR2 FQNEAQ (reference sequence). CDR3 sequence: CASSPTSGEQFF. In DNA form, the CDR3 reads TGTGCCAGCAGCCCCACTAGCGGTGAGCAGTTCTTC.

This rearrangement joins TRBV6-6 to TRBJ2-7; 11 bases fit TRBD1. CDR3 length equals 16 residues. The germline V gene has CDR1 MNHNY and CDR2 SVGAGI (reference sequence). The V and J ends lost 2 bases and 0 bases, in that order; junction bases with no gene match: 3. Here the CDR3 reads CASSYPDRGHSYEQYF. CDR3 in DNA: TGTGCCAGCAGTTACCCGGACAGGGGGCACTCCTACGAGCAGTACTTC.

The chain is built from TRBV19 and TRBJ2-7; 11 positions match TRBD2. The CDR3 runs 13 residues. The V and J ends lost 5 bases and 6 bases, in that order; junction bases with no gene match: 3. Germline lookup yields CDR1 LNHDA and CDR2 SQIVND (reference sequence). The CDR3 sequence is CASSLGLAAEQYF. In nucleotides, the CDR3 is TGTGCCAGTAGTTTGGGACTAGCGGCCGAGCAGTACTTC.

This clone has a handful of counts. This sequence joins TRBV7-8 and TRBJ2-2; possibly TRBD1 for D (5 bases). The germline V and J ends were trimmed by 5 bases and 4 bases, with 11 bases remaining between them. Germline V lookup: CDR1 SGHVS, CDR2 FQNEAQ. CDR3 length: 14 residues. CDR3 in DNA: TGTGCCAGCAGCCTGGGGCAGATCACCGGGGAGCTGTTTTTT. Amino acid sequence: CASSLGQITGELFF.

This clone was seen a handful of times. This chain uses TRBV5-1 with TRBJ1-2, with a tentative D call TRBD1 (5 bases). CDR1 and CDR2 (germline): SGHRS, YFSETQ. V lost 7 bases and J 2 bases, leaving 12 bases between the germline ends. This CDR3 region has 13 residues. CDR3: CASARGGNYGYTF. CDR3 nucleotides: TGCGCCAGCGCTCGGGGGGGGAACTATGGCTACACCTTC.

In DNA form, the CDR3 reads TGTGCCAGCAGCCAAGGGGGCACGGACTATGGCTACACCTTC. Protein product: CASSQGGTDYGYTF. This chain uses TRBV4-2 with TRBJ1-2, with D possibly being TRBD1 (5 bases). Germline loops: CDR1 LGHNA, CDR2 YNFKEQ. The germline V and J ends were trimmed by 1 base and 3 bases, with 9 bases remaining between them. CDR3 length: 14 amino acids.

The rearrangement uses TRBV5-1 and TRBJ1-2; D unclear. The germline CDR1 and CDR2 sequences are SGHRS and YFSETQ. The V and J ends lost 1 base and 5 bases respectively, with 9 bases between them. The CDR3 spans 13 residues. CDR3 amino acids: CASSLSSGYGYTF. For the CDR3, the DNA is TGCGCCAGCAGCTTGTCGTCCGGGTATGGCTACACCTTC.

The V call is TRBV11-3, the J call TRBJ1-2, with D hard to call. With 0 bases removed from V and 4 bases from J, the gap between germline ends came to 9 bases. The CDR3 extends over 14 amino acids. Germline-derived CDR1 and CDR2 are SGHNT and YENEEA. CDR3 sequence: CASSLDRDSYGYTF. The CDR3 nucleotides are TGTGCCAGCAGCTTAGATCGAGATAGCTATGGCTACACCTTC.

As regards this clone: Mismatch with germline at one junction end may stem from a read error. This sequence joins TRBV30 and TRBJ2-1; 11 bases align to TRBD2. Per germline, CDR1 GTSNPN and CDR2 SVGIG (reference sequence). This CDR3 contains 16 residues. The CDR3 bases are TGTGCCTGGAGTCCCATAGCGGGAGGGCTGTACAATGGGCAGTTCTTC. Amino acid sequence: CAWSPIAGGLYNGQFF.

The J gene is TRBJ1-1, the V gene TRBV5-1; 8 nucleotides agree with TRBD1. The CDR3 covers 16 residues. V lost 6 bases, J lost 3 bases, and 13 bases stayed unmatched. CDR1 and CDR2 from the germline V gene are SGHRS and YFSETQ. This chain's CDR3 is CASTLALRGPDTEAFF. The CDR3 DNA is TGCGCCAGCACTCTCGCACTCAGGGGGCCTGACACTGAAGCTTTCTTT.

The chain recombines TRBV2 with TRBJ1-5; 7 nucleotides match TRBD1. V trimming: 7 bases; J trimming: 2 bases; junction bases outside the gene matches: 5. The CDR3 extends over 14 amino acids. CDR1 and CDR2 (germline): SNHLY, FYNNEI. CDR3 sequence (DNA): TGTGCCAGCACCTTTGGACAGGGCAATCAGCCCCAGCATTTT. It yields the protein CASTFGQGNQPQHF.

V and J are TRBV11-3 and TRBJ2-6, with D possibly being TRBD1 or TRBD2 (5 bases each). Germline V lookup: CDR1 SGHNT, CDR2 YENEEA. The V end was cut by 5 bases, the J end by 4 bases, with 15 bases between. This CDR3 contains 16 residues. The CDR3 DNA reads TGTGCCAGCAGCCTAGGTAGGGGACCCGGGGCCAACGTCCTGACTTTC. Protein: CASSLGRGPGANVLTF. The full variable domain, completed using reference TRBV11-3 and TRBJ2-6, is EAGVVQSPRYKIIEKKQPVAFWCNPISGHNTLYWYLQNLGQGPELLIRYENEEAVDDSQLPKDRFSAERLKGVDSTLKIQPAELGDSAVYLCASSLGRGPGANVLTFGAGSRLTVL.

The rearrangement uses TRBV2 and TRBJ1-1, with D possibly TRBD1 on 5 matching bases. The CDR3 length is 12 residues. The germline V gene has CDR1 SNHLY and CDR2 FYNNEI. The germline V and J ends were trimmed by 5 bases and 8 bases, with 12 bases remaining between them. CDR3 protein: CASSPLGQEAFF. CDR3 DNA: TGTGCCAGCAGTCCCTTGGGGCAAGAAGCTTTCTTT.

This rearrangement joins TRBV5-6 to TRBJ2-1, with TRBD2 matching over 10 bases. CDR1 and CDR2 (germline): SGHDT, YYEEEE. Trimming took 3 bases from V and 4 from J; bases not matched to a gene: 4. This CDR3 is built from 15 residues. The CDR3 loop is CASSSWTSGYNEQFF. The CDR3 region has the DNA TGTGCCAGCAGCTCCTGGACTAGCGGTTACAATGAGCAGTTCTTC.